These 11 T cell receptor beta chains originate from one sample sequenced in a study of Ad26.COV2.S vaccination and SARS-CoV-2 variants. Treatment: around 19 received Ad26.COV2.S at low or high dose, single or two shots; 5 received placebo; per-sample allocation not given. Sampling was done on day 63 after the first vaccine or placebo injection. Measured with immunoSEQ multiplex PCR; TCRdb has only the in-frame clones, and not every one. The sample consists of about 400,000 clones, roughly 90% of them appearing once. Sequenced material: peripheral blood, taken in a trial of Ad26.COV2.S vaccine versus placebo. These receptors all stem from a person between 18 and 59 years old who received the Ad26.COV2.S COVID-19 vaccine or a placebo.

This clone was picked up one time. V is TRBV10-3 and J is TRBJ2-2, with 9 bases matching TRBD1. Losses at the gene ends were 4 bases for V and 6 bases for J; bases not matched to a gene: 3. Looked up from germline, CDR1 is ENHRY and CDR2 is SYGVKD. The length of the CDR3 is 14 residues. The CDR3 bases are TGTGCCATCAGTGGAAACAGGGGGCCCGGGGAGCTGTTTTTT. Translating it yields CAISGNRGPGELFF.

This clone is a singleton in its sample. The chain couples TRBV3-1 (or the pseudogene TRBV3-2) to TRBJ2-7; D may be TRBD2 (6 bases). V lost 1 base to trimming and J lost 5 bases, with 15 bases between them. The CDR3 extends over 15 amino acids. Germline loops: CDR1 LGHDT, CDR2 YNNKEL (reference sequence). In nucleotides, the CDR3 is TGTGCCAGCAGCCAAGTTTCAACTAGCTACCACGAGCAGTACTTC. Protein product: CASSQVSTSYHEQYF.

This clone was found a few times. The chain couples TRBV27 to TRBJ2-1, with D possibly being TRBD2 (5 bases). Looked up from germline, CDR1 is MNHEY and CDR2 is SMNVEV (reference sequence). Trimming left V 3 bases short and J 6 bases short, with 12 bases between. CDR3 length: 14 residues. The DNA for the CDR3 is TGTGCCAGCAGTTTCATCGGGGTCACCAATGAGCAGTTCTTC. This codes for CASSFIGVTNEQFF.

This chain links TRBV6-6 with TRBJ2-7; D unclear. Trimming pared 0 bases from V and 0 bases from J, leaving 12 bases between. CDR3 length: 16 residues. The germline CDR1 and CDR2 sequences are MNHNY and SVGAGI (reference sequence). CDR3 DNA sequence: TGTGCCAGCAGTTACTCGCGGCAACAAAACTCCTACGAGCAGTACTTC. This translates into CASSYSRQQNSYEQYF.

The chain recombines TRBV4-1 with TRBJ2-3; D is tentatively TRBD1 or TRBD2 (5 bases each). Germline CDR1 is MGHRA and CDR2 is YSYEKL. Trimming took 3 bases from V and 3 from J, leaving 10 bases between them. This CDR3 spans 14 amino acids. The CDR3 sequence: CASSQGVETDTQYF. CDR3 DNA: TGCGCCAGCAGCCAGGGGGTGGAGACAGATACGCAGTATTTT.

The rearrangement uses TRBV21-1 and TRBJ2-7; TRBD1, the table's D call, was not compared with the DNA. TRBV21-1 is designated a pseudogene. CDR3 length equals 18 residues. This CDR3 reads CASSPTGGRWREHYEQYF. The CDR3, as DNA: TGTGCCAGCAGCCCGACAGGGGGGCGGTGGCGGGAGCATTACGAGCAGTACTTC.

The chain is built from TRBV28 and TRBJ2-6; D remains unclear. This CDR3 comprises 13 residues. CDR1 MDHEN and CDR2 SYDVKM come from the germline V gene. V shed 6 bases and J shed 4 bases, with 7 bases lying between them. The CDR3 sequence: CASSYPGANVLTF. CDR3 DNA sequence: TGTGCCAGCAGCTACCCCGGGGCCAACGTCCTGACTTTC.

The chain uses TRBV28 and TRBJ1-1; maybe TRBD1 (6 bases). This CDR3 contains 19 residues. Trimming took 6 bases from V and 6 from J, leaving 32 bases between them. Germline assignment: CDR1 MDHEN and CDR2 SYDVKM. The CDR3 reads CASSRSGLQGRGLWAEAFF. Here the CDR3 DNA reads TGTGCCAGCAGCCGATCCGGACTACAGGGCCGGGGGTTGTGGGCTGAAGCTTTCTTT.

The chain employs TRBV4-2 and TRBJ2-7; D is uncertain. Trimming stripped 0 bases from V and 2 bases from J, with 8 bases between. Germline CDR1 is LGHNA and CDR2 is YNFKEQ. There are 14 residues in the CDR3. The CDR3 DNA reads TGTGCCAGCAGCCAAGACGTTCGGGCCTACGAGCAGTACTTC. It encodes CASSQDVRAYEQYF.

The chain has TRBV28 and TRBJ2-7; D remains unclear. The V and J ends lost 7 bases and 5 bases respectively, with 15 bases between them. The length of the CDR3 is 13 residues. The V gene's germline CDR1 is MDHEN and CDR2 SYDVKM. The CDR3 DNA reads TGTGCCAGCAACGGCCAGCCAGCGAACGAGCAGTACTTC. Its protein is CASNGQPANEQYF.

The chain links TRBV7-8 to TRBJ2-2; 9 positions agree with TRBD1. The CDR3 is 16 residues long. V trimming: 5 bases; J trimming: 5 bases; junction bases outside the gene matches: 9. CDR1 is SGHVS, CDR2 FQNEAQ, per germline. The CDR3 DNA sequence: TGTGCCAGCAGCGCACACGGGACAGGGCTTACCGGGGAGCTGTTTTTT. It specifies CASSAHGTGLTGELFF.